This TCR beta chain was found in a study of blood T cells in healthy people across ages. Findings of the study overall: A strong correlation was found between TCR beta diversity and the percentage of naive T cells. Per-million-T-cell TCR beta diversity fell roughly linearly with age.

For the second PCR, which ran for about 6 to 11 cycles, a sample-barcoded 5' primer and a J-beta primer mix were used. Each single sample gave us at least 2.5 million CDR3-containing paired-end reads. TCRdb re-called the 5' RACE reads with MiXCR, one entry per CDR3 protein. The sample lists around 2 million distinct CDR3 sequences, around 42% occurring once. The CDR3 runs 15 residues. Germline values: CDR1 DFQATT, CDR2 SNEGSKA (reference sequence). J gave up 1 base and V 0 bases, and 6 bases lay outside the gene matches. Concerning this clonotype: Antigen unknown.

V is TRBV20-1 and J is TRBJ2-7; 7 bases match TRBD2. The sequencing input was blood. This receptor was obtained from a human donor in good health. The CDR3 reads CSARDDLAESYEQYF. CDR3 DNA: TGCAGTGCTAGAGATGATCTAGCGGAATCCTACGAGCAGTACTTC.